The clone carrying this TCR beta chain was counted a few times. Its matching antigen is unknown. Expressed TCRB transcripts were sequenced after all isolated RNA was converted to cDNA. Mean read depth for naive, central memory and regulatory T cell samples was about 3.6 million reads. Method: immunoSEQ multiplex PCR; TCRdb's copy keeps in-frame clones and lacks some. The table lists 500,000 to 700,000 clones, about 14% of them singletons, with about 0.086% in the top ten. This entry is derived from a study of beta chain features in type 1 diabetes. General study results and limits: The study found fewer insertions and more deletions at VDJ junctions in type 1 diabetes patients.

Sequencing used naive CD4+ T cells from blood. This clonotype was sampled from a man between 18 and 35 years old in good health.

The CDR3 loop reads CASSLFDQRDGYTF. CDR3 sequence (DNA): TGCGCCAGCAGCTTGTTCGATCAAAGGGATGGCTACACCTTC. The chain joins TRBV5-1 to TRBJ1-2; D not certain. Germline values: CDR1 SGHRS, CDR2 YFSETQ. The CDR3 loop spans 14 amino acids. The V and J ends lost 1 base and 6 bases respectively, with 13 bases between them.